The entry below gives a single TCR beta chain sequence along with its context. No antigen is known for it. No much larger clonotype is one base removed from it; base qualities were not supplied. CDR3 length: 15 amino acids, cysteine to phenylalanine. Only CDR3 DNA is held: 45 bases, read in frame from base 1. V is pruned by 4 bases and J by 8 bases, leaving 5 bases of the junction without a gene match. Sequences SGHNT (CDR1) and YYREEE (CDR2) are obtained from the germline V gene (reference sequence). TCRbeta CDR3 regions were amplified from genomic DNA by means of the immunoSEQ Assay, a bias-controlled multiplex PCR. As for the authors' bioinformatics: Within the assay, amplification of reference gene primers was used to estimate how many nucleated cells each sample contained. Sequence reads were collapsed and filtered to measure the absolute abundance of every unique TCRbeta CDR3 rearrangement. For each sample, productive Simpson clonality was calculated as the square root of Simpson's diversity index over productive rearrangements. In TCRdb, the immuneACCESS table is reduced to in-frame sequences with V and J assigned. These tables do not hold every clone; where another copy was compared, an unresolved V gene accounts for under half, and the others remain unexplained. V and J calls and clone size come straight from that table; D and trimming were deduced from the DNA. The sample yields roughly 520,000 clones; over 75% were counted once. The ten largest make up roughly 1.9% of the sample.

The sample belongs to a study of blood T cell repertoires in COVID-19 (dated by TCRdb to the early 2020s). Study-level background: Samples covering the acute and convalescent phases of COVID-19 were provided by collaborators in the United States, Italy and Spain. The material from the prospective study consisted of cDNA or gDNA derived from T cells, B-cell-depleted T cells, or PBMCs. Subjects who had been exposed to COVID-19, were actively infected with it, or had recovered from it provided the deeply sampled blood TCRbeta repertoires that made up the dataset. The repertoires were made available in a free public database intended to serve as a resource for research on the immune response to SARS-CoV-2. Samples were obtained from the ongoing ImmuneRACE study (first 160 participants) and from over 1,000 subjects provided by 6 global collaborators. Nearly every sample came with metadata listing a de-identified subject ID, COVID-19 status, age in years and sex. Where HLA class I and class II types were available, the types were taken from metadata supplied by the sample provider, not from assay-based typing. Paper-wide results and their limitations: Clinical and demographic metadata were provided uncurated, with the amount varying by source and participant.

Enrolling through a virtual design, the prospective study's participants ranged in age from roughly 18 to 95 years and lived across roughly 24 United States geographic areas. Cohort assignment in the prospective study relied on participant-reported clinical history from a screening survey and a study questionnaire. For ImmuneRACE Cohort 3, a participant was defined as recovered based on two consecutive negative NP/OP PCR tests, clearance by a healthcare professional, or resolution of symptoms. In the prospective study, whole blood, serum and a nasopharyngeal or oropharyngeal swab were collected from each participant by mobile phlebotomists. Prospective study participants could optionally give additional blood draws and questionnaires over an approximately two-month period. Blood samples from the prospective study were shipped frozen or at room temperature prior to DNA extraction.

The sequence joins TRBV5-4 to TRBJ2-1, with 14 bases in between that match TRBD2. Sequencing input: PBMCs or T cells enriched from blood (not recorded which). The sequence was obtained from a woman between 40 and 55 years old who had recovered from COVID-19. The DNA reads TGTGCCAGCAGCCCAGGGACTAGCGGGAGATATGAGCAGTTCTTC. Its amino acids are CASSPGTSGRYEQFF.